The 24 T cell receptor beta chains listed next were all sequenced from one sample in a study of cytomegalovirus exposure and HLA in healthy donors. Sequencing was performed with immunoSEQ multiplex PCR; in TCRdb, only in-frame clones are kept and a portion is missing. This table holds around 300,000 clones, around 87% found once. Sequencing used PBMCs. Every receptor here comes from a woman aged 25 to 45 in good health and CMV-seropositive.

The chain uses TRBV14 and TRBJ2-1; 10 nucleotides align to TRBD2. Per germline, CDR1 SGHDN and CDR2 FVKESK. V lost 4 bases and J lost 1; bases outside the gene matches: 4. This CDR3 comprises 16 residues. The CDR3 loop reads CASSPLAGESYNEQFF. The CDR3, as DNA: TGTGCCAGCAGCCCCCTAGCGGGAGAGTCCTACAATGAGCAGTTCTTC.

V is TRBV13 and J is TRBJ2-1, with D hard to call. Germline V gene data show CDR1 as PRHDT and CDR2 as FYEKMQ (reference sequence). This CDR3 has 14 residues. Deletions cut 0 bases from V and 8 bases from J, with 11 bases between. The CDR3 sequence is CASSLGGLDYEQFF. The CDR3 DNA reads TGTGCCAGCAGCTTAGGGGGCCTAGATTATGAGCAGTTCTTC.

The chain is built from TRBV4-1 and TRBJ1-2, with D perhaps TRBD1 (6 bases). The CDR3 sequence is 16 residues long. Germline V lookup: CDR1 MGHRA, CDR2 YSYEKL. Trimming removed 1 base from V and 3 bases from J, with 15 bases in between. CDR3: CASSQGYREGDYGYTF. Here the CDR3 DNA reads TGCGCCAGCAGCCAAGGGTACAGGGAAGGGGACTATGGCTACACCTTC.

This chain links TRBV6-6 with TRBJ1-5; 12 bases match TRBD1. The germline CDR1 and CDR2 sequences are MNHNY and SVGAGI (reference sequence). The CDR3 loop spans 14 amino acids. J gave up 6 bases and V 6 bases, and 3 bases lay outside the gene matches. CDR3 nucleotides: TGTGCCAGCAGAGGGACAGGGGGCGTTCAGCCCCAGCATTTT. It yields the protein CASRGTGGVQPQHF.

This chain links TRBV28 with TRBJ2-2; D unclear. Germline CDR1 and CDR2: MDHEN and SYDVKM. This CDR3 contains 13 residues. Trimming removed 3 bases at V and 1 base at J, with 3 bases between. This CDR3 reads CASSLVNTGELFF. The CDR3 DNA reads TGTGCCAGCAGTTTGGTGAACACCGGGGAGCTGTTTTTT. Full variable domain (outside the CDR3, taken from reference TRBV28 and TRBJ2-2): DVKVTQSSRYLVKRTGEKVFLECVQDMDHENMFWYRQDPGLGLRLIYFSYDVKMKEKGDIPEGYSVSREKKERFSLILESASTNQTSMYLCASSLVNTGELFFGEGSRLTVL.

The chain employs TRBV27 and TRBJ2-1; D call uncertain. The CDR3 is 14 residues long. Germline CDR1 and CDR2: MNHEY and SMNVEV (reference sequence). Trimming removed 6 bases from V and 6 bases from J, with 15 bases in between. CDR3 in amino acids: CASSLFAPGNEQFF. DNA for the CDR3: TGTGCCAGCAGCCTGTTTGCACCGGGCAATGAGCAGTTCTTC.

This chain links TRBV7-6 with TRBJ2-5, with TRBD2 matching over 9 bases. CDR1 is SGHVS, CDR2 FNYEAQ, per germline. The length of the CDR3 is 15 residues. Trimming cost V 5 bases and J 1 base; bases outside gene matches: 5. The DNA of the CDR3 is TGTGCCAGCAGCCGTAGCGGGAGCCTCCAAGAGACCCAGTACTTC. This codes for CASSRSGSLQETQYF.

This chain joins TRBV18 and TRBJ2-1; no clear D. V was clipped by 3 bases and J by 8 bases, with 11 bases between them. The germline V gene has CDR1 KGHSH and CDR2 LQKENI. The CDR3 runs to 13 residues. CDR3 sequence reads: CASSPPLFDEQFF. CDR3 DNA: TGTGCCAGCTCACCGCCCCTATTCGATGAGCAGTTCTTC.

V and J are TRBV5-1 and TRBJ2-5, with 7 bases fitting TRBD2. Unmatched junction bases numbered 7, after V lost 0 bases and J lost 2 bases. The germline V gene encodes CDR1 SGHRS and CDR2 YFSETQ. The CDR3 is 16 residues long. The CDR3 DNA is TGCGCCAGCAGCTTGGCCGTCGGGGGGTTACAAGAGACCCAGTACTTC. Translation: CASSLAVGGLQETQYF.

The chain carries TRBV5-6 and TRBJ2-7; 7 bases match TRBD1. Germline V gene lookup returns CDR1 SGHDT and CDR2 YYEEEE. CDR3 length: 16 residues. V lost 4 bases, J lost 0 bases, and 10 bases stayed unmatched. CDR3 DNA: TGTGCCAGCAGCCCTATTACAGGGGAAAGCTCCTACGAGCAGTACTTC. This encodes CASSPITGESSYEQYF.

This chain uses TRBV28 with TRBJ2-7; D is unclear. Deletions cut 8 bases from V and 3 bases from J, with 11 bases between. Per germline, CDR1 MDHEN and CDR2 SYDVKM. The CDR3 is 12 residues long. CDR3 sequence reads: CASLDGFYEQYF. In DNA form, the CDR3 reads TGTGCCAGCCTAGACGGATTCTACGAGCAGTACTTC.

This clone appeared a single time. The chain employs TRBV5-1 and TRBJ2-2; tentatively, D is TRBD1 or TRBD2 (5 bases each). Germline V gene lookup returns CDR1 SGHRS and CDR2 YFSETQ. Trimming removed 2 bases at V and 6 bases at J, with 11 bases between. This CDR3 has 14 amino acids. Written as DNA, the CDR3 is TGCGCCAGCAGCTTCGGGGCGGGCGCCGGGGAGCTGTTTTTT. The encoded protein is CASSFGAGAGELFF.

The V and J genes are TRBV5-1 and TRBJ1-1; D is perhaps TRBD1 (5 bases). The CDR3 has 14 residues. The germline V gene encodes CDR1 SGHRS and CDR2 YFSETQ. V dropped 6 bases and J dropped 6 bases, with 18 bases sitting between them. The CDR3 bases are TGCGCCAGCAACCCCCGGGATGGGGCCCCTGAAGCTTTCTTT. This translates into CASNPRDGAPEAFF.

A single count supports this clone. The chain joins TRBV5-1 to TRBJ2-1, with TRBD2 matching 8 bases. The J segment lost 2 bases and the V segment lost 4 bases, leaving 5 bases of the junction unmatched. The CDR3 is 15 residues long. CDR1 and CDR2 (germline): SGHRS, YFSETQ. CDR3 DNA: TGCGCCAGCAGCGCCAGCGGGAGTCCCTACAATGAGCAGTTCTTC. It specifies CASSASGSPYNEQFF.

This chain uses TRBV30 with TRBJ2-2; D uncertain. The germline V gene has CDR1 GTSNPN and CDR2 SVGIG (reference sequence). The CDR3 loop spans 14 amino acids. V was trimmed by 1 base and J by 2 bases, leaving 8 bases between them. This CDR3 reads CAWSAGPNTGELFF. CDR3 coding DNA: TGTGCCTGGAGTGCCGGGCCCAACACCGGGGAGCTGTTTTTT. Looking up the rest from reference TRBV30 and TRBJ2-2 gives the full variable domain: SQTIHQWPATLVQPVGSPLSLECTVEGTSNPNLYWYRQAAGRGLQLLFYSVGIGQISSEVPQNLSASRPQDRQFILSSKKLLLSDSGFYLCAWSAGPNTGELFFGEGSRLTVL.

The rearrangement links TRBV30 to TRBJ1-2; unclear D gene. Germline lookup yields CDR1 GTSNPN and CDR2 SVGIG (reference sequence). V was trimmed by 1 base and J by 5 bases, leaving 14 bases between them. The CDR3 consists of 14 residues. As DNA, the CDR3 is TGTGCCTGGAGTGGGGAGGAAACCCGGTATGGCTACACCTTC. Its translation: CAWSGEETRYGYTF.

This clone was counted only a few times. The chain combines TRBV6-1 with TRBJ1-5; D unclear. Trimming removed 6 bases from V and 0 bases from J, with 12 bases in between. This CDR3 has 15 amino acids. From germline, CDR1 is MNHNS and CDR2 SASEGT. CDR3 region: CASRELLNSNQPQHF. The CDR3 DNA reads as TGTGCCAGCAGAGAGCTGTTAAATAGCAATCAGCCCCAGCATTTT.

CDR3 DNA: TGTGCCAGCAGCCAGACTCCGAGCTCCTACAATGAGCAGTTCTTC. This sequence encodes CASSQTPSSYNEQFF. The chain employs TRBV11-3 and TRBJ2-1; D uncertain. This CDR3 contains 15 residues. Trimming took off 5 bases at V and 0 bases at J, with 11 bases between the two ends. Germline CDR1 SGHNT, CDR2 YENEEA.

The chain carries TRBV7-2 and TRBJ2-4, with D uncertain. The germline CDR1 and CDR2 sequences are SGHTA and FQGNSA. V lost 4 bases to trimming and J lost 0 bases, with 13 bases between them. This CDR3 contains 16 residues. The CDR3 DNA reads TGTGCCAGCAGCTCTCGATCCAATCGAGCCAAAAACATTCAGTACTTC. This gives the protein CASSSRSNRAKNIQYF.

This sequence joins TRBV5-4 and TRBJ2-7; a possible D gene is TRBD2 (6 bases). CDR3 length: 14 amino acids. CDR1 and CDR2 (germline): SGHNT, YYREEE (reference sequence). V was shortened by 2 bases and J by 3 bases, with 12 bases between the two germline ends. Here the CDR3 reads CASSFHGGGYEQYF. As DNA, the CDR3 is TGTGCCAGCAGCTTTCATGGGGGAGGCTACGAGCAGTACTTC.

The CDR3 here is CASSLGLANYGYTF. CDR3 sequence (DNA): TGTGCCAGCAGCTTGGGGTTAGCTAACTATGGCTACACCTTC. The chain is built from TRBV7-8 and TRBJ1-2; no clear D. The CDR3 is 14 residues long. Germline V lookup: CDR1 SGHVS, CDR2 FQNEAQ. Trimming stripped 3 bases from V and 0 bases from J, with 8 bases between. The whole variable domain, filled in from reference TRBV7-8 and TRBJ1-2, reads GAGVSQSPRYKVAKRGQDVALRCDPISGHVSLFWYQQALGQGPEFLTYFQNEAQLDKSGLPSDRFFAERPEGSVSTLKIQRTQQEDSAVYLCASSLGLANYGYTFGSGTRLTVV.

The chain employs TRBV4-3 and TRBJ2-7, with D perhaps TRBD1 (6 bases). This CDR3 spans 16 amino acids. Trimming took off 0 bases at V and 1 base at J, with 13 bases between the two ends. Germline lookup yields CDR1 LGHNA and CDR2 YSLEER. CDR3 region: CASSQDRAGASYEQYF. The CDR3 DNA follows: TGCGCCAGCAGCCAAGATAGGGCAGGGGCGTCCTACGAGCAGTACTTC.

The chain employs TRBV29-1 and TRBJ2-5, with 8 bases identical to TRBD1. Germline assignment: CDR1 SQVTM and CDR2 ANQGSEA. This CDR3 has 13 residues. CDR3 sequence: CRGPQGGKETQYF. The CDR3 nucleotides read TGCAGGGGCCCACAGGGGGGAAAAGAGACCCAGTACTTC.

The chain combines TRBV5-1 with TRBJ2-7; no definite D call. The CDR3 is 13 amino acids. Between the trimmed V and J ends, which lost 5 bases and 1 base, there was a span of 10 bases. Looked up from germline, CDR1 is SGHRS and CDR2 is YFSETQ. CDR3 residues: CASRPGQSYEQYF. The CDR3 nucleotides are TGCGCCAGCAGGCCAGGTCAATCCTACGAGCAGTACTTC.